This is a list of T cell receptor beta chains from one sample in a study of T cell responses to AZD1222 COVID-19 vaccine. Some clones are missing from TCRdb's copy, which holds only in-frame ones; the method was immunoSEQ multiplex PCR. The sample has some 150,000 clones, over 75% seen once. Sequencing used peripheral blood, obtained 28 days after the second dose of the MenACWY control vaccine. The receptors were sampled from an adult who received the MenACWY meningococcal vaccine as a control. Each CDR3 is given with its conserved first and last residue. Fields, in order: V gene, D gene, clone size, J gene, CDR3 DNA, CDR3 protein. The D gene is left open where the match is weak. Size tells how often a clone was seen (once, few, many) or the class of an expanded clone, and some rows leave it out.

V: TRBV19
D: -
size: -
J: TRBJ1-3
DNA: TGTGCCAGTAGGTCGGACACGAGCTCTGGAAACACCATATATTTT
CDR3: CASRSDTSSGNTIYF

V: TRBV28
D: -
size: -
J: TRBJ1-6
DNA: TGTGCCAGCAGTTTAGGCGTGGGCGGGAGCTCCTATAATTCACCCCTCCACTTT
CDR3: CASSLGVGGSSYNSPLHF

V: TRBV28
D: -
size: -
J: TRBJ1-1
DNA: TGTGCCAGCAGTCCTGGTTTCGGGAACACTGAAGCTTTCTTT
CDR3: CASSPGFGNTEAFF

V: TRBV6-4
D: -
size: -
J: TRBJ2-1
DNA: TGTGCCAGCAGTGACGAACTCTACAATGAGCAGTTCTTC
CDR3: CASSDELYNEQFF

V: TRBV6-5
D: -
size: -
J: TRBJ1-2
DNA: TGTGCCAGCACCGAAACACAGAGACCCTGGGGCTACACCTTC
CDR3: CASTETQRPWGYTF

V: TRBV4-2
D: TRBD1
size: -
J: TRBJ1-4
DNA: TGTGCCAGCAGCATACGACAGGGTTCTAATGAAAAACTGTTTTTT
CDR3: CASSIRQGSNEKLFF

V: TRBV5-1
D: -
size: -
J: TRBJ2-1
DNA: TGCGCCAGCGCCCTCGCCCCAGCCTGGAATGAGCAGTTCTTC
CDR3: CASALAPAWNEQFF

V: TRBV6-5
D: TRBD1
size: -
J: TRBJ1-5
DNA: TGTGCCAGCAGCTTTGCCACAGGGGGCCGGCAGCCCCAGCATTTT
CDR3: CASSFATGGRQPQHF

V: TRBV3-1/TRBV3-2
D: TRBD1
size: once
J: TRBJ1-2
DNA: TGTGCCAGCAGCCAACCGGGACAGTCCTATGGCTACACCTTC
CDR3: CASSQPGQSYGYTF

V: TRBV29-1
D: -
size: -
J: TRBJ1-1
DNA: TGCAGCGTTGCGGGACCGATGAACACTGAAGCTTTCTTT
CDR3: CSVAGPMNTEAFF

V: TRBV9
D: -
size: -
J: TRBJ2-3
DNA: TGTGCCAGCAGCGTAAGCCTAGCGAGTAGCACAGATACGCAGTATTTT
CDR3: CASSVSLASSTDTQYF

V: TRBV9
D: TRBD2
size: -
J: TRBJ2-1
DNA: TGTGCCAGCAGCGTAGGTACTAGCGGGGGAGAAGCCTACAATGAGCAGTTCTTC
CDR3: CASSVGTSGGEAYNEQFF

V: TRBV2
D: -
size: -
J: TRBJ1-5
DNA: TGTGCCAGCAGTGACTCAGGGTCACGGCAGCCCCAGCATTTT
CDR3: CASSDSGSRQPQHF

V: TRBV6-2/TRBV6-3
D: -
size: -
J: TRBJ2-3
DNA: TGTGCCAGCAGTCCCTCGACGGTGATAGATACGCAGTATTTT
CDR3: CASSPSTVIDTQYF

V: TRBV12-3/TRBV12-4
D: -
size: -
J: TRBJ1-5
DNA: TGTGCCAGCAGTTTCTCATCGGATCAGCCCCAGCATTTT
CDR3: CASSFSSDQPQHF

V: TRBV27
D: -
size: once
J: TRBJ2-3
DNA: TGTGCCAGCAGTCTAGCGCTAAGCACAGATACGCAGTATTTT
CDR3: CASSLALSTDTQYF

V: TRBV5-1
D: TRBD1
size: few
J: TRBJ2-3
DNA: TGCGCCAGCACACAGGGGGCCGTAGACGTAGATACGCAGTATTTT
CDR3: CASTQGAVDVDTQYF

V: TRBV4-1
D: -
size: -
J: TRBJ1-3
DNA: TGCGCCAGCAGCCAAGATCCGGGCTCTGGAAACACCATATATTTT
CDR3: CASSQDPGSGNTIYF

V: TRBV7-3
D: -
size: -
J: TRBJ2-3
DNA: TGTGCCAGCAGCCCGCGGGGCACAGATACGCAGTATTTT
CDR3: CASSPRGTDTQYF

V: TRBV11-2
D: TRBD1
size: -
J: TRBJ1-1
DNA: TGTGCCAGCAGCTTGACAGGGGCGTCTACTGAAGCTTTCTTT
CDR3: CASSLTGASTEAFF

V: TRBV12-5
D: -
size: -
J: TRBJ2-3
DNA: TGTGCTAGTGGTCCCGGGACTTCTACAGATACGCAGTATTTT
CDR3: CASGPGTSTDTQYF

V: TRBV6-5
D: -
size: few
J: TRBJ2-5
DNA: TGTGCCAGCAGTTACGGAGGGGGGGCGAAGACCCAGTACTTC
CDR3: CASSYGGGAKTQYF

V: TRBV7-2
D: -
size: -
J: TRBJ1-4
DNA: TGTGCCAGCAGCCGGGACTTTAATGAAAAACTGTTTTTT
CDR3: CASSRDFNEKLFF

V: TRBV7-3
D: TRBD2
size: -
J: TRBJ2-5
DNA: TGTGCCAGCAGCTCGGGACTAGCGGGGGCGGTCATGACCCAGTACTTC
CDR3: CASSSGLAGAVMTQYF

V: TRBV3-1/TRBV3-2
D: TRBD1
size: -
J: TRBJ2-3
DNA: TGTGCCAGCAGCCCCGGGACAGGGGGTCTCACAGATACGCAGTATTTT
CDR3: CASSPGTGGLTDTQYF

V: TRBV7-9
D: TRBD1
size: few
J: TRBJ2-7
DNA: TGTGCCAGCAGCCCTGGACAGGGCGAGCAGTACTTC
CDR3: CASSPGQGEQYF

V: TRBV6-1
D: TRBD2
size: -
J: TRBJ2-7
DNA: TGTGCCAGCAGTGATAATCCAGCGGGAGGCGACGAGCAGTACTTC
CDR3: CASSDNPAGGDEQYF

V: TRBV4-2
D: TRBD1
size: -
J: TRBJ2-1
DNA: TGTGCCAGCAGCCCTAGCCGGGACAGCCTTAACAATGAGCAGTTCTTC
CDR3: CASSPSRDSLNNEQFF

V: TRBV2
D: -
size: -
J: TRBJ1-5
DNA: TGTGCCAGCAGCGCCCAGACAGGCAGTAATCAGCCCCAGCATTTT
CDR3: CASSAQTGSNQPQHF

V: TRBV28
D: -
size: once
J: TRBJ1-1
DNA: TGTGCCAGCAGTATAATAGGACCAGACACTGAAGCTTTCTTT
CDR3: CASSIIGPDTEAFF

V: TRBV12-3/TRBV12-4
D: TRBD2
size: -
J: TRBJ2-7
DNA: TGTGCCAGCAGGGTAGCGGGATCCTACGAGCAGTACTTC
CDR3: CASRVAGSYEQYF

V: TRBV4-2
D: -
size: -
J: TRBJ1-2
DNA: TGTGCCAGCAGCCAAAGGGGGGGGTTTTGGGTCGACTATGGCTACACCTTC
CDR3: CASSQRGGFWVDYGYTF

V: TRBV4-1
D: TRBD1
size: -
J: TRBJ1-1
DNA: TGCGCCAGCAGCCACGCCGGGACAGTGAACACTGAAGCTTTCTTT
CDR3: CASSHAGTVNTEAFF